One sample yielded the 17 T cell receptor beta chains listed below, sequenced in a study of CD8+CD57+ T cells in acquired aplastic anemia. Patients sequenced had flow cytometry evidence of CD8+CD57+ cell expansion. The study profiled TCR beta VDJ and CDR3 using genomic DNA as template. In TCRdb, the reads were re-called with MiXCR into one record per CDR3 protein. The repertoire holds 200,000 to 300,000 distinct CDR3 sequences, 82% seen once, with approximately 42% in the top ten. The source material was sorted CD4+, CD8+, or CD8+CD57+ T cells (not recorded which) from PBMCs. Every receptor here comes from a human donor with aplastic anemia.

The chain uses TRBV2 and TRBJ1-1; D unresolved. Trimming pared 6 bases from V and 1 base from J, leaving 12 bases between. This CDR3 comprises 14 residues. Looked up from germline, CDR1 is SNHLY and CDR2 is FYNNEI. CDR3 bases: TGTGCCAGCAGGGGCGCGGCCGGGAACACTGAAGCTTTCTTT. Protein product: CASRGAAGNTEAFF.

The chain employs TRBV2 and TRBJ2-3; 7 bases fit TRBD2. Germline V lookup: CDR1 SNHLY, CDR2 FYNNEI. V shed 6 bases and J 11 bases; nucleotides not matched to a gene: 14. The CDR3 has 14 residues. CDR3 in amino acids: CASSLAGTPEQQYF. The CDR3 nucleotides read TGTGCCAGCAGCTTAGCGGGCACTCCTGAGCAGCAGTATTTT.

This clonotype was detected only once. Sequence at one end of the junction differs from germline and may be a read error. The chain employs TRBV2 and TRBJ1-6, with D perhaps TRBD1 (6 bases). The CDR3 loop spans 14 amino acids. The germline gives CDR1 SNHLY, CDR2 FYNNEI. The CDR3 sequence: CASSSDRSNPPHHF. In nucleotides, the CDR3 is TGTGCCAGCAGTTCTGACAGGAGCAATCCGCCCCACCACTTT.

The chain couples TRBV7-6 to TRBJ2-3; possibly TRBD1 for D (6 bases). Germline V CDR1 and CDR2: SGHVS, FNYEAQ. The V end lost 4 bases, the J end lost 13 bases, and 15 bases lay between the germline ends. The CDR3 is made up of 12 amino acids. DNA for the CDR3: TGTGCCAGCAGCTCAACTACAGGGACGGAGTATTTT. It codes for CASSSTTGTEYF.

The CDR3 DNA reads as TGTGCCAGTAGTATAGATGGGACAGGGAATAATTCACCCCTCCACTTT. Encoded protein: CASSIDGTGNNSPLHF. V gene TRBV19 combines with J gene TRBJ1-6, with 9 bases fitting TRBD1. The trim removed 0 bases at V and 5 bases at J, leaving 2 bases unmatched. This CDR3 has 16 residues. Germline CDR1 is LNHDA and CDR2 is SQIVND (reference sequence).

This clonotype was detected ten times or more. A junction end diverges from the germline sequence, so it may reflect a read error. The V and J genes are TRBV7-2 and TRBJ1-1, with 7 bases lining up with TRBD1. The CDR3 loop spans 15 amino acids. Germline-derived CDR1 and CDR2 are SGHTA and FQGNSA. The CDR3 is CASSLALTGNTEDFF. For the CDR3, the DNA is TGTGCCAGCAGCTTAGCGCTGACAGGGAACACTGAAGATTTCTTT.

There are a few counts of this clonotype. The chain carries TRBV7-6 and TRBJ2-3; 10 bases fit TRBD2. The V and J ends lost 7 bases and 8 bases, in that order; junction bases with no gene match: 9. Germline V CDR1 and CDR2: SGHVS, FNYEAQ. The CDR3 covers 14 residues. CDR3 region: CASTLAGVPSTQYF. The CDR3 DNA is TGTGCCAGCACCCTAGCGGGGGTTCCCTCTACGCAGTATTTT.

CDR3 loop: CASSLARRRDTQAFF. CDR3 DNA: TGTGCCAGCAGCTTAGCTCGAAGACGCGATACGCAAGCTTTCTTT. The chain recombines TRBV7-8 with TRBJ1-1; D gene unclear. Germline CDR1 is SGHVS and CDR2 is FQNEAQ. The CDR3 spans 15 residues. The ends were cut back, 0 bases at V and 9 bases at J, with 17 bases in the middle.

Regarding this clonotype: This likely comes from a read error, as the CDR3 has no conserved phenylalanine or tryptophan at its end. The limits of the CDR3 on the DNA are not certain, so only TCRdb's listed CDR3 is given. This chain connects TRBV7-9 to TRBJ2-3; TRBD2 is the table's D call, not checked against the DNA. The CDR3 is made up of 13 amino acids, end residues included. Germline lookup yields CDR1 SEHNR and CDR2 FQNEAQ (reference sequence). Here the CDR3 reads CASGYGRSGGSDE.

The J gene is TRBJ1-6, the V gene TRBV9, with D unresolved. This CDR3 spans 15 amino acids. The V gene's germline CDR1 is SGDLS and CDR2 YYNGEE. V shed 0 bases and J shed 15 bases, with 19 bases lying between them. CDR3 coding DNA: TGTGCCAGCAGCGTAGAGGCGAGCGACCGCAACCACCTCCACTTT. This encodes CASSVEASDRNHLHF. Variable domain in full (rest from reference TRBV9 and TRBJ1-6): DSGVTQTPKHLITATGQRVTLRCSPRSGDLSVYWYQQSLDQGLQFLIQYYNGEERAKGNILERFSAQQFPDLHSELNLSSLELGDSALYFCASSVEASDRNHLHFGNGTRLTVT.

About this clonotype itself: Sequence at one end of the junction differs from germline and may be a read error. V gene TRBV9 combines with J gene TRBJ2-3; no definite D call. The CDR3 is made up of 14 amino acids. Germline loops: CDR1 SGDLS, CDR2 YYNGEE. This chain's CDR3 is CASGVAGNIEYHDF. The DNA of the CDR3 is TGTGCCAGCGGCGTAGCTGGGAACATTGAGTACCACGATTTT.

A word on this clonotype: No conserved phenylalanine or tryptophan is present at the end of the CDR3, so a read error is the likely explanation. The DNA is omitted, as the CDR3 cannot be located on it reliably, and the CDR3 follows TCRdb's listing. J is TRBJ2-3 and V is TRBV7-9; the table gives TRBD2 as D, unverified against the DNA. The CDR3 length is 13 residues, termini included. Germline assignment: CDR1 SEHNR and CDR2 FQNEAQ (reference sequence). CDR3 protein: CASSLATGDSDYT.

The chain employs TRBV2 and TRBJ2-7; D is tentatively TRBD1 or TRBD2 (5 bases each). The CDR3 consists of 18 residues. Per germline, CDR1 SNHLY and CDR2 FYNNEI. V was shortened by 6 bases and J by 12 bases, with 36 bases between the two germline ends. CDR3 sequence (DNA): TGTGCCAGCAGCTTTCCTACCGAAGGGACCAGTCCTTCGGACGAGGGGTACGTC. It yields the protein CASSFPTEGTSPSDEGYV.

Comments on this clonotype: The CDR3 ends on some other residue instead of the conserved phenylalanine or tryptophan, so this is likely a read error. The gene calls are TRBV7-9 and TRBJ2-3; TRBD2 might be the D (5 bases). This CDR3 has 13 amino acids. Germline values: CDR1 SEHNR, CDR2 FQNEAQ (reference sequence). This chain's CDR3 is CASSLARAYEQYV. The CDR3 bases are TGTGCCAGCAGCCTAGCCCGGGCCTACGAGCAGTATGTC.

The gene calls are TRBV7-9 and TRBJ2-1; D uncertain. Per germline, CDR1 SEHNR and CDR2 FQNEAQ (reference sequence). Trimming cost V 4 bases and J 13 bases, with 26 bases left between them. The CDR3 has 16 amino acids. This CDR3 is CASSSRGSSYEQYQFF. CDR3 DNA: TGTGCCAGCAGCTCGCGCGGCAGCAGCTACGAGCAGTACCAGTTCTTC. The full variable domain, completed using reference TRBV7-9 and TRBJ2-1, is DTGVSQNPRHKITKRGQNVTFRCDPISEHNRLYWYRQTLGQGPEFLTYFQNEAQLEKSRLLSDRFSAERPKGSFSTLEIQRTEQGDSAMYLCASSSRGSSYEQYQFFGPGTRLTVL.

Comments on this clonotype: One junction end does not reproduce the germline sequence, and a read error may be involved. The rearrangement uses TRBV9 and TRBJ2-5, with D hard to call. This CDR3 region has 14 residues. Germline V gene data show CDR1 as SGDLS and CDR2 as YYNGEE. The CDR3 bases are TGTGCCACCAGCATAGGCAGCGAGCGAAAGACCACGCACTTC. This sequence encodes CATSIGSERKTTHF.

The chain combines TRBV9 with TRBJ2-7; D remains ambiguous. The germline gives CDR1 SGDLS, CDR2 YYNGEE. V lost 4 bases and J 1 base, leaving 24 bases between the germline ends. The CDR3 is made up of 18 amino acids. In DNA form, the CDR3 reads TGTGCCAGCAGCTTTGAGTCAGATACGCCGGCCTTTTCCTACGAGCAGTACGTC. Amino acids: CASSFESDTPAFSYEQYV.